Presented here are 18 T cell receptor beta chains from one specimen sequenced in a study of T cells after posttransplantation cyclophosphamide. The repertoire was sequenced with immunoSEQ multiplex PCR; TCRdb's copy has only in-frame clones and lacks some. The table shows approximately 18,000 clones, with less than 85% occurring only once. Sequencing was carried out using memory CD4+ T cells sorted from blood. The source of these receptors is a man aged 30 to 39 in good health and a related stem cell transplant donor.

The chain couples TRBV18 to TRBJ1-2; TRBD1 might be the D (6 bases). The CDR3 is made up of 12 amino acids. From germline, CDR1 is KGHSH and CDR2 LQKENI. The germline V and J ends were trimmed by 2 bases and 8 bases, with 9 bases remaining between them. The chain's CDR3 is CASSPGGRGYTF. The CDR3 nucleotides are TGTGCCAGCTCACCAGGGGGCCGGGGCTACACCTTC.

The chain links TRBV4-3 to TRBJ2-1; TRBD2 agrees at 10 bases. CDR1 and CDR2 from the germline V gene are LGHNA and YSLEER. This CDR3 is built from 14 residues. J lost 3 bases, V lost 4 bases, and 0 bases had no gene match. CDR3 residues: CASSLAGGYNEQFF. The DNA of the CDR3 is TGCGCCAGCAGCCTAGCGGGGGGCTACAATGAGCAGTTCTTC.

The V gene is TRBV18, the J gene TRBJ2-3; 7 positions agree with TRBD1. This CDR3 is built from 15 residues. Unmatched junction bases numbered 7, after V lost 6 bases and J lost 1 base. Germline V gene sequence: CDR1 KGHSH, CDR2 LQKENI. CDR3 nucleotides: TGTGCCAGCTCTCAAAACAGGGGCCGCACAGATACGCAGTATTTT. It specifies CASSQNRGRTDTQYF. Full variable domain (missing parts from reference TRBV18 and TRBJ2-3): NAGVMQNPRHLVRRRGQEARLRCSPMKGHSHVYWYRQLPEEGLKFMVYLQKENIIDESGMPKERFSAEFPKEGPSILRIQQVVRGDSAAYFCASSQNRGRTDTQYFGPGTRLTVL.

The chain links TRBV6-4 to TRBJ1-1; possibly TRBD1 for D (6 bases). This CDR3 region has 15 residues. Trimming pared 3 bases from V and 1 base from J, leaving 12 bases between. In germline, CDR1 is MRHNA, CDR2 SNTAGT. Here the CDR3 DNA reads TGTGCCAGCAGTGAATTTGGGGACAAGAACACTGAAGCTTTCTTT. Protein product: CASSEFGDKNTEAFF.

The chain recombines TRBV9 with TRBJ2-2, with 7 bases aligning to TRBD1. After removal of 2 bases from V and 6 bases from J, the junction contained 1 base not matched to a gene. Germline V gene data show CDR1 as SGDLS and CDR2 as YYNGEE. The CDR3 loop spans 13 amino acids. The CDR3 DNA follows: TGTGCCAGCAGCGTCACAGGGGCCGGGGAGCTGTTTTTT. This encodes CASSVTGAGELFF.

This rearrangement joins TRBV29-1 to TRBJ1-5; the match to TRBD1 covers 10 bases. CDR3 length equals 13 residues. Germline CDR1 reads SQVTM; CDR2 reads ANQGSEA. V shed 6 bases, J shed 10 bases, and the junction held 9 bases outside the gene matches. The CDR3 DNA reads TGCAGCGTCGGACAGGGGGTAGAAGACCCCCAGCATTTT. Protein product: CSVGQGVEDPQHF.

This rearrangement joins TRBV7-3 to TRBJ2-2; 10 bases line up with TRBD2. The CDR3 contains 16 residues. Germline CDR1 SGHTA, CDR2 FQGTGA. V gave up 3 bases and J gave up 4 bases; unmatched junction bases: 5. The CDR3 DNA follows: TGTGCCAGCAGCTTCGGAGCGGGGGGGTCCACCGGGGAGCTGTTTTTT. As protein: CASSFGAGGSTGELFF.

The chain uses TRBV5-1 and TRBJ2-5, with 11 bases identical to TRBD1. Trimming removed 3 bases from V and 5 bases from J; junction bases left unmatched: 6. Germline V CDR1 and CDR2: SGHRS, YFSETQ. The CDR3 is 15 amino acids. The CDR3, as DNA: TGCGCCAGCAGCTCTGGACAGGGGGCGATGGAGACCCAGTACTTC. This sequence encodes CASSSGQGAMETQYF.

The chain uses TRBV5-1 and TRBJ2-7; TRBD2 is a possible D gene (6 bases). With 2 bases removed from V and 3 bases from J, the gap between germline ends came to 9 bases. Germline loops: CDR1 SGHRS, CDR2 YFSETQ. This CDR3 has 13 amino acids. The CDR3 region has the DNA TGCGCCAGCAGCTTCGGGACTGGCTACGAGCAGTACTTC. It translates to CASSFGTGYEQYF.

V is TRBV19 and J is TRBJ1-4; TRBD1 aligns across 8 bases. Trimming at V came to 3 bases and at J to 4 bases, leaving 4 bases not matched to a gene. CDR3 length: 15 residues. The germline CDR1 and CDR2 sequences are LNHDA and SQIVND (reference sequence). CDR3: CASSMRGTGNEKLFF. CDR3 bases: TGTGCCAGTAGTATGAGAGGGACAGGTAATGAAAAACTGTTTTTT.

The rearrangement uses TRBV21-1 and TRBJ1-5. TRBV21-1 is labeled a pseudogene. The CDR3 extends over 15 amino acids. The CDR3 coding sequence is TGTGCCAGCAGGAGGGATCTATATAGCAATCAGCCCCAGCATTTT. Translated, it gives CASRRDLYSNQPQHF.

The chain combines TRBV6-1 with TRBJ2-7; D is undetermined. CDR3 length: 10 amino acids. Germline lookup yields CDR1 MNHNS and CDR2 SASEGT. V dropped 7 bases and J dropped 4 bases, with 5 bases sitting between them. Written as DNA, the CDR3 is TGTGCCAGCAATACTTACGAGCAGTACTTC. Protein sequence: CASNTYEQYF.

CDR3 DNA: TGTGCCAGCAGCGGACTAGCGGGGGGGCGATACGAGCAGTACTTC. It yields the protein CASSGLAGGRYEQYF. This chain connects TRBV5-4 to TRBJ2-7; 15 bases are shared with TRBD2. The V gene's germline CDR1 is SGHNT and CDR2 YYREEE (reference sequence). CDR3 size: 15 residues. V dropped 4 bases and J dropped 4; count of bases not matched to a gene: 3. The full variable domain, rest sourced from reference TRBV5-4 and TRBJ2-7, is ETGVTQSPTHLIKTRGQQVTLRCSSQSGHNTVSWYQQALGQGPQFIFQYYREEENGRGNFPPRFSGLQFPNYSSELNVNALELDDSALYLCASSGLAGGRYEQYFGPGTRLTVT.

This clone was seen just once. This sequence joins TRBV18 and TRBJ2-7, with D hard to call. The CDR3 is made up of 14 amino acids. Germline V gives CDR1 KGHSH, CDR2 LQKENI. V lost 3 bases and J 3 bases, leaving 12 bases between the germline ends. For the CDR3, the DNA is TGTGCCAGCTCACCCAGTGGCGGCCGCTACGAGCAGTACTTC. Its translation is CASSPSGGRYEQYF.

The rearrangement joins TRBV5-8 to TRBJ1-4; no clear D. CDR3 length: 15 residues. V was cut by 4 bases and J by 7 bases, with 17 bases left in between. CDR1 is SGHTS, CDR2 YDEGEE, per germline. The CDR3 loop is CASSGPGLRGEKLFF. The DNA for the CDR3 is TGTGCCAGCAGCGGCCCCGGGCTCCGGGGTGAAAAACTGTTTTTT.

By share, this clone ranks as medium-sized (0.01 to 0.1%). CDR3 region: CASSSGVYEQYF. The DNA for the CDR3 is TGTGCCAGCAGTTCAGGGGTCTACGAGCAGTACTTC. V is TRBV2 and J is TRBJ2-7; TRBD1 might be the D (6 bases). This CDR3 region has 12 residues. V was pared by 5 bases and J by 3 bases, with 8 bases between. The germline CDR1 and CDR2 sequences are SNHLY and FYNNEI.

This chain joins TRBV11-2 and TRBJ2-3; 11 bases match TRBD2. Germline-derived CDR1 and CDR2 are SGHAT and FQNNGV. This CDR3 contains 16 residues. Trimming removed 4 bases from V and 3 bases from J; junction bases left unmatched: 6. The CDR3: CASSSPTSGMTDTQYF. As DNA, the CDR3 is TGTGCCAGCAGCTCCCCGACTAGCGGGATGACAGATACGCAGTATTTT.

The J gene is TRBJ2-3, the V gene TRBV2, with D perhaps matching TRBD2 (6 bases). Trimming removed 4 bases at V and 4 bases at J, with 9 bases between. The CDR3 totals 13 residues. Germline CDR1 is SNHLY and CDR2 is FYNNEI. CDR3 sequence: CASSGLAADTQYF. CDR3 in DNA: TGTGCCAGCAGTGGTTTAGCGGCAGATACGCAGTATTTT.